This T cell receptor (beta chain) was identified during a study of blood T cell repertoires in COVID-19. Across the whole study: The United States, Italy and Spain provided the acute and convalescent COVID-19 samples.

The V gene's germline CDR1 is SGHTA and CDR2 FQGNSA. After removal of 5 bases from V and 4 bases from J, the junction contained 8 bases not matched to a gene. The CDR3 spans 15 residues. The assay was immunoSEQ multiplex PCR, and TCRdb's table has in-frame clones only and misses some. The sample consists of around 30,000 clones, roughly nine tenths of them appearing once. Sequencing was performed on peripheral blood. J is TRBJ2-1 and V is TRBV7-2; 7 bases are shared with TRBD2. The receptor was derived from a man between 60 and 75 years old with acute or convalescent COVID-19. The CDR3 DNA reads TGTGCCAGCAGCCCAGCTGGCGGGGGATACAATGAGCAGTTCTTC. Its translation is CASSPAGGGYNEQFF.